The rows below give T cell receptor beta chains drawn from one sample of a study of blood T cell repertoires in COVID-19. Measured with immunoSEQ multiplex PCR; TCRdb has only the in-frame clones, and not every one. This sample carries about 200,000 clones, approximately 88% of them seen once, and the ten largest clones take roughly 30%. Sequencing used peripheral blood. All receptors derive from a man aged 40-49 years with acute or convalescent COVID-19. Each CDR3 is given with its conserved first and last residue. The D gene is left open where the match is weak. A clone size is listed for some rows: how often the clone was seen (once, few, many), or a class if it is expanded.

D gene | clone size | J gene | V gene | CDR3 protein | CDR3 DNA
- | - | TRBJ1-1 | TRBV12-3/TRBV12-4 | CASIVRGGTEAFF | TGTGCCAGCATCGTCAGGGGTGGAACTGAAGCTTTCTTT
- | once | TRBJ2-3 | TRBV6-6 | CASSYGRGLTTDTQYF | TGTGCCAGCAGTTACGGGCGCGGGCTAACCACAGATACGCAGTATTTT
- | - | TRBJ1-2 | TRBV5-4 | CASSQDSYGYTF | TGTGCCAGCAGTCAGGACAGCTATGGCTACACCTTC
- | - | TRBJ1-6 | TRBV15 | CATSPRSSYNSPLHF | TGTGCCACCAGCCCTCGGAGCTCCTATAATTCACCCCTCCACTTT
- | few | TRBJ2-2 | TRBV7-3 | CASSLGHTGELFF | TGTGCCAGCAGCCTCGGTCACACCGGGGAGCTGTTTTTT
- | - | TRBJ2-7 | TRBV7-6 | CASSLDLAISDEQYF | TGTGCCAGCAGCTTAGATCTAGCAATCTCCGACGAGCAGTACTTC
TRBD2 | - | TRBJ2-1 | TRBV6-5 | CASSPGGGINEQFF | TGTGCCAGCAGTCCCGGGGGGGGGATCAATGAGCAGTTCTTC
TRBD2 | - | TRBJ2-2 | TRBV7-6 | CASSGLAGQTGELFF | TGTGCCAGCAGCGGACTAGCGGGACAAACCGGGGAGCTGTTTTTT
- | once | TRBJ1-2 | TRBV9 | CASSVDGFNYGYTF | TGTGCCAGCAGCGTAGACGGTTTTAACTATGGCTACACCTTC
- | - | TRBJ1-5 | TRBV2 | CASSERGNQPQHF | TGTGCCAGCAGTGAACGGGGCAATCAGCCCCAGCATTTT
TRBD2 | once | TRBJ2-3 | TRBV7-2 | CASSFPLAGDPDTQYF | TGTGCCAGCAGCTTCCCCCTAGCGGGAGATCCAGATACGCAGTATTTT
TRBD1 | - | TRBJ1-1 | TRBV6-5 | CASSHRQGLSEAFF | TGTGCCAGCAGTCACCGACAGGGACTCAGTGAAGCTTTCTTT
TRBD2 | - | TRBJ2-1 | TRBV5-1 | CASSVGLEFNEQFF | TGCGCCAGCAGCGTCGGACTAGAGTTCAATGAGCAGTTCTTC
- | - | TRBJ2-1 | TRBV4-2 | CASSARPTSSIAFYNEQFF | TGTGCCAGCAGCGCTCGGCCTACTAGCTCCATAGCGTTTTACAATGAGCAGTTCTTC
- | - | TRBJ2-5 | TRBV5-4 | CASSSRGEGGETQYF | TGTGCCAGCAGCTCCCGCGGAGAAGGAGGGGAGACCCAGTACTTC
- | - | TRBJ2-3 | TRBV5-1 | CASSLFEGGTDTQYF | TGCGCCAGCAGCTTATTTGAGGGGGGGACAGATACGCAGTATTTT
- | once | TRBJ1-4 | TRBV27 | CASSRDWTNEKLFF | TGTGCCAGCAGTAGAGACTGGACTAATGAAAAACTGTTTTTT
TRBD2 | - | TRBJ2-1 | TRBV5-1 | CASHGLAGGIRSYNEQFF | TGCGCCAGCCACGGACTAGCGGGAGGGATCCGCTCCTACAATGAGCAGTTCTTC
TRBD1 | - | TRBJ1-2 | TRBV19 | CASSIWGQGAYYGYTF | TGTGCCAGTAGTATATGGGGACAGGGGGCCTACTATGGCTACACCTTC
TRBD2 | - | TRBJ2-1 | TRBV20-1 | CSASTSGSIGEQFF | TGCAGTGCGAGTACTAGCGGGAGTATTGGTGAGCAGTTCTTC
TRBD2 | once | TRBJ2-2 | TRBV4-2 | CASSQDWTGGYTGELFF | TGTGCCAGCAGCCAAGATTGGACGGGAGGGTACACCGGGGAGCTGTTTTTT
TRBD1 | - | TRBJ1-2 | TRBV4-1 | CASSQDPAGGYYGYTF | TGCGCCAGCAGCCAAGATCCCGCAGGGGGCTACTATGGCTACACCTTC
- | - | TRBJ1-5 | TRBV12-3/TRBV12-4 | CASSSGPDQPQHF | TGTGCCAGCAGTTCAGGTCCTGATCAGCCCCAGCATTTT
TRBD1 | - | TRBJ1-1 | TRBV4-3 | CASSQRTGLRPNTEAFF | TGCGCCAGCAGCCAGAGGACAGGCCTCCGCCCGAACACTGAAGCTTTCTTT
TRBD1 | - | TRBJ1-2 | TRBV10-3 | CAISRGDRDYTF | TGTGCCATCAGTAGGGGGGACAGGGACTACACCTTC
- | - | TRBJ1-3 | TRBV15 | CATSIKPLPDTIYF | TGTGCCACCAGCATTAAGCCGTTACCGGACACCATATATTTT
TRBD1 | - | TRBJ2-1 | TRBV5-1 | CASTKGQGDYNEQFF | TGCGCCAGCACCAAAGGACAGGGGGATTACAATGAGCAGTTCTTC
- | - | TRBJ2-5 | TRBV5-1 | CASSLAEETQYF | TGCGCCAGCAGCTTGGCCGAAGAGACCCAGTACTTC
- | - | TRBJ2-5 | TRBV12-5 | CASGLGLGGFQETQYF | TGTGCTAGTGGTTTGGGACTTGGCGGGTTTCAAGAGACCCAGTACTTC
TRBD2 | - | TRBJ2-7 | TRBV27 | CASSSTSGVYEQYF | TGTGCCAGCAGTTCGACTAGCGGAGTCTACGAGCAGTACTTC
TRBD1 | - | TRBJ1-1 | TRBV7-9 | CASSLGFGQGPEAFF | TGTGCCAGCAGCTTAGGCTTTGGACAGGGGCCTGAAGCTTTCTTT
TRBD2 | few | TRBJ2-5 | TRBV14 | CASSQKSGSVHSETQYF | TGTGCCAGCAGCCAAAAAAGCGGGAGTGTTCATTCGGAGACCCAGTACTTC
- | few | TRBJ2-2 | TRBV4-3 | CASSQGVSANTGELFF | TGCGCCAGCAGCCAAGGGGTCAGCGCGAACACCGGGGAGCTGTTTTTT
TRBD1 | - | TRBJ1-1 | TRBV18 | CASSLGQGGTEAFF | TGTGCCAGCTCACTCGGACAGGGAGGCACTGAAGCTTTCTTT
TRBD1 | few | TRBJ2-2 | TRBV11-3 | CASSFQRQGSGELFF | TGTGCCAGCAGCTTCCAAAGACAGGGGTCCGGGGAGCTGTTTTTT
- | - | TRBJ1-1 | TRBV18 | CASSKETEAFF | TGTGCCAGCTCAAAGGAGACTGAAGCTTTCTTT